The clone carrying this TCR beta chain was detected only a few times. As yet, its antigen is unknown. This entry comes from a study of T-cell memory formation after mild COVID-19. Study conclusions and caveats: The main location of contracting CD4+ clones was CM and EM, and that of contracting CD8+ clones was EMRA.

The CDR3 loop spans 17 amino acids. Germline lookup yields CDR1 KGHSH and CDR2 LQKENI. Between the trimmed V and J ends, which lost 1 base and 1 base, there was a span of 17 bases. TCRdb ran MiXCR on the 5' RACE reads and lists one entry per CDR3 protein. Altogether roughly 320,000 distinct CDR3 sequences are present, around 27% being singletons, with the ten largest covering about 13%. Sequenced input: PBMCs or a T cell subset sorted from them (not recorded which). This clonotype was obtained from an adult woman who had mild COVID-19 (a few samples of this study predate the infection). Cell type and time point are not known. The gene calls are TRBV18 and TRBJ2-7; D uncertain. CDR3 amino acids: CASSPQSPGPISYEQYF. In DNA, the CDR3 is TGTGCCAGCTCACCACAAAGCCCAGGACCAATTTCCTACGAGCAGTACTTC.